The 3 T cell receptor beta chains reported below all come from one sample, sequenced in a study of cytomegalovirus exposure and HLA in healthy donors (TCRdb year 2017). Libraries were constructed by the immunoSEQ multiplex PCR assay. For the multiplex PCR, a mixture combining 60 forward primers for TCR Vbeta segments and 13 reverse primers for TCR Jbeta segments was used. TCRdb re-hosts the immuneACCESS table, in-frame sequences only. Its copies lack some clones; in the studies checked, an unresolved V gene accounts for under half of them, and the cause for the rest is not known. Across this sample there are 120,000 or so clones, with around 77% seen only once. The ten largest clones represent roughly 5.2% of the sample. What was sequenced was PBMCs. These receptors all come from a man aged 18 to 29 in good health and CMV-seropositive.

The table lists this clone with a few counts. The chain carries TRBV7-9 and TRBJ1-1; D call uncertain. V lost 5 bases, J lost 5 bases, and 9 bases lay in between. Looked up from germline, CDR1 is SEHNR and CDR2 is FQNEAQ (reference sequence). The CDR3 consists of 12 residues. CDR3 bases: TGTGCCAGCAGCCCTAGTCGAACTGAAGCTTTCTTT. It specifies CASSPSRTEAFF.

V is TRBV30 and J is TRBJ2-1; 7 nucleotides agree with TRBD2. CDR3 length: 17 residues. Germline lookup yields CDR1 GTSNPN and CDR2 SVGIG (reference sequence). Trimming at V came to 1 base and at J to 3 bases, leaving 12 bases not matched to a gene. The CDR3 spells CAWSDGRLAAVYNEQFF. DNA for the CDR3: TGTGCCTGGAGTGATGGGCGACTAGCTGCAGTCTACAATGAGCAGTTCTTC.

V and J are TRBV11-2 and TRBJ1-1, with a weak D call TRBD1 (6 bases). CDR1 is SGHAT and CDR2 is FQNNGV in the germline V gene. The CDR3 totals 12 residues. V was pared by 2 bases and J by 7 bases, with 8 bases between. Written as DNA, the CDR3 is TGTGCCAGCAGCTTAAACAGGGTTGAAGCTTTCTTT. Translation gives CASSLNRVEAFF.